This T cell receptor beta chain was found in a study of cytomegalovirus exposure and HLA in healthy donors. Study-level results: Immune exposure data for these donors was limited to CMV serostatus. Within an earlier analysis, most TCR beta V segments proved productive either about 90% or about 30% of the time. The classifier reportedly diagnosed cytomegalovirus status with high sensitivity and specificity.

This CDR3 has 13 amino acids. The germline gives CDR1 MDHEN, CDR2 SYDVKM. The V gene lost 3 bases and the J gene lost 4 bases, with 10 bases spanning the gap. PCR primers comprised 60 Vbeta and 13 Jbeta primers. Profiled with immunoSEQ multiplex PCR; TCRdb holds only in-frame clones, not every one. The sample gives some 170,000 clones, more than 80% of which show up once; about 2.1% is in the top ten. Details on this clone: Antigen unknown.

This TCR derives from a woman aged 18-29 years in good health and CMV-seronegative. Sequencing was carried out using PBMCs. The rearrangement links TRBV28 to TRBJ2-7, with D possibly being TRBD1 (5 bases). This chain's CDR3 is CASSLGHPYEQYF. The CDR3 DNA reads as TGTGCCAGCAGTTTGGGGCACCCATACGAGCAGTACTTC.